The present entry profiles one TCR beta chain with its context. Its antigen is as yet unknown. 5'RACE with constant-segment primers built TCRalpha and TCRbeta cDNA libraries with UMIs. TCRdb redid the calling of the 5' RACE reads with MiXCR, one entry per CDR3 protein. The table records around 470,000 distinct CDR3 sequences, around 18% of them present only once. This entry is derived from a study of T-cell memory formation after mild COVID-19. Study-wide results and caveats: Contracting clones from day 15 to 85 showed balanced CD4/CD8; later expanders favored CD4+.

Sequenced material: PBMCs or a T cell subset sorted from them (not recorded which). The TCR originated in an adult woman who had mild COVID-19 (a few samples of this study predate the infection). Cell type and time point are not known.

The chain's CDR3 is CSATPVYNEQFF. CDR3 nucleotides: TGCAGTGCTACCCCCGTCTACAATGAGCAGTTCTTC. This rearrangement joins TRBV20-1 to TRBJ2-1, with unresolved D. The V end was cut by 4 bases, the J end by 3 bases, with 7 bases between. The CDR3 sequence is 12 residues long. From germline, CDR1 is DFQATT and CDR2 SNEGSKA (reference sequence).